The present TCR beta chain was sequenced within a study of cytomegalovirus exposure and HLA in healthy donors (dated by TCRdb to the late 2010s). Regarding the study in general: An earlier analysis of more than 550 of the donors reported 276 Gb of sequence data and around 100 million unique TCR beta sequences obtained from 180 million or so T cells. An early release that covered 500 to 800 HLA-typed donors contained 300 to 350 gigabases of sequencing data and 75 million to 100 million unique TCR sequences. Of the roughly 400 genotyped donors, 75% to 85% were placed in the genetic ancestry cluster associated with self-reported Caucasian donors. The study aimed to test whether signatures of past pathogen exposure could be identified by cataloging public T cell receptors. Using immunosequencing, the study profiled T cell repertoires from fewer than 850 subjects and related those repertoires to cytomegalovirus serostatus. Besides the first cohort of more than 650 subjects, a separate validation cohort made up of over 100 different subjects was used. High-throughput TCR immunosequencing, statistical association of individual TCRs with disease status, and machine learning were combined to predict cytomegalovirus infection status. To study patterns of TCR occurrence, a later analysis re-analyzed previously published TCR beta repertoires from 500 to 850 donors and added high-resolution HLA genotyping. Rather than using new phenotypic data, the later analysis identified candidate immune exposures from TCR beta sequences and from how often those sequences occurred across donors. An earlier analysis of fewer than 700 of the donors applied high-throughput TCR beta sequencing to assess whether each TCR beta V gene segment acted as functional or pseudogenic. Donor age, sex, ethnicity and CMV serostatus were collected together with the repertoire data. Genome-wide SNP genotypes for about three fifths of the roughly 670 donors were used in a later genetic analysis, which treated that subset as a discovery cohort. Every repertoire in the discovery cohort had been generated on one and the same sequencing platform. Both class I and class II loci were covered by HLA typing, at four-digit resolution. The number of donors typed differed by locus, with roughly 629-640 for A, B, C, DRB1 and DQB1, around 500 for DQA1, 600 to 610 for DPA1, and roughly 450 for DPB1. Because of strong linkage in the cohort, 5 or 6 DR-DQ haplotypes were treated as single units for association and clustering. On average, roughly 250,000 unique TCR beta nucleotide sequences were sequenced per donor among 398 genotyped donors of the cohort, with roughly 20% of those sequences being non-productive.

In the case of this clone: Its antigen is currently not known.

The cohort was made up of approximately 670 healthy bone marrow donors. At the time of sampling, every cohort member was nominally healthy, though immune exposures that went unrecorded were likely present. The donor tested CMV seropositive and was one of the 289 seropositive cohort members. A peripheral blood sample was collected from each donor, and TCR beta sequencing was performed on peripheral blood mononuclear cells. Genomic DNA extraction from the blood cell samples was performed with the Qiagen DNeasy Blood Extraction Kit. The library was built by means of the immunoSEQ multiplex PCR assay. For the multiplex PCR, a mixture combining 60 forward primers for TCR Vbeta segments and 13 reverse primers for TCR Jbeta segments was used. Amplification of the CDR3 region of rearranged TCR beta genes was performed with a multiplex PCR assay on genomic DNA. Amplified TCR beta libraries were sequenced as 87-base-pair reads on the Illumina HiSeq System. On the authors' methods: Across the 666 repertoires, a later analysis counted 60 million to 90 million unique TCR beta chains, around 11 million of which were shared by at least two donors. Raw reads were error-corrected and collapsed into unique sequences by a nearest-neighbor algorithm in which closely related sequences were merged to remove PCR and sequencing errors. CDR3 sequences were aligned to IMGT reference sequences to assign V, D and J gene segments. Each retained sequence needed at least a six-nucleotide match to both a V gene segment and a J gene segment. A rearrangement was called productive if the CDR3 had no stop codons and remained in frame with V and J, and every other rearrangement was called non-productive. Following IMGT convention, CDR3 was defined as the stretch from the second conserved V-encoded cysteine to the conserved J-encoded phenylalanine. The earlier analysis of 500 to 750 of the donors excluded any sequence lacking an unambiguous match to a single V gene segment. An earlier analysis of about 590 of the donors classified V segments as functional when productive rearrangements were above 56.7% and as segregating when the standard deviation between donors was above 5%. A statistical classification framework was built for diagnosing cytomegalovirus status from the catalog of TCR beta chain sequences. In a later analysis, V and J genes were assigned by comparing TCR nucleotide sequences against IMGT/GENE-DB human TR gene sequences. In a later analysis, CDR3 sequences and most-parsimonious VDJ recombination scenarios were assigned using the TCRdist pipeline. In a later analysis, each TCR beta chain was defined by its CDR3 amino acid sequence together with its V-gene family, and reads lacking a unique V-gene family were excluded. A later analysis removed several hundred highly shared, low-generation-probability nucleotide sequences to deal with suspected cross-contamination and a sequencing artifact. In a later analysis, a clonal expansion index was calculated for each public chain from normalized within-repertoire ranks of inferred template counts. In a later analysis, generation probabilities were computed with a VDJ recombination model fitted to out-of-frame rearrangements, and the resulting probabilities were checked against IGoR. In a later analysis, TCR-TCR, TCR-HLA and TCR-CMV co-occurrence was scored with hypergeometric tests, and a repertoire-size bias correction was applied to TCR pairs. False discovery rates were estimated in a later analysis by permuting HLA or CMV assignments 20 times. In a later analysis, co-occurring TCRs were grouped using DBSCAN, and TCRdist sequence similarity was added for clustering within HLA-allele-positive subsets. Repertoires with fewer than 30,000 or more than 120,000 public chains, plus five repertoires with anomalous nucleotide sharing, were excluded from co-occurrence clustering. Held by TCRdb, this immuneACCESS table contains in-frame sequences only and omits some clones. Under half of the omission traces to an unresolved V gene where checked; the cause of the rest is unknown. The V and J calls and clone size were taken over from that table, and D and trimming were inferred from the DNA. The sample's table lists a count of 75,000 to 80,000 clones. The ten largest clones take up 3% to 4% of the sample.

The CDR3 spans 14 residues, from the cysteine through the phenylalanine. Of all the DNA, just the CDR3 is kept, 42 bases in frame from base 1. Looking up the germline V gene yields CDR1 KGHSH and CDR2 LQKENI. The V end loses 3 bases and the J end loses 0 bases, and a stretch of 5 bases separates them. Overall study outcomes, separate from this receptor: A group of highly shared sequence variants was considered likely to be a technical artifact of the sequencing pipeline. A further reported finding was that TCR beta sequences accurately predicted the HLA-A and HLA-B alleles for most subjects in the first cohort. In vitro tests confirmed that a few of the cytomegalovirus-associated TCR beta chains recognize cytomegalovirus antigens. In an earlier analysis of approximately 590 of the donors, most TCR beta V segments were observed in productive rearrangements about 87% or about 30% of the time, broadly matching IMGT annotations. A later genetic analysis reported fewer N-insertions in productive TCRs among donors in an Asian-associated ancestry cluster than the approximately 700-donor mean. A later genetic analysis associated a missense DCLRE1C variant with V-gene and J-gene trimming of TCR beta chains, and an independent cohort replicated the association. According to a later analysis, most CMV-associated TCR beta chains appeared to be HLA-restricted, and the HLA associations seemed to be driven largely by CMV exposure. According to the authors, the approach could potentially be generalized to other disease states and immunological phenotypes. Because counts were too low, roughly 16 rarely observed V segments, including chromosome 9 orphons, were excluded from the earlier analysis of some 540 of the donors. The classifier was reported to diagnose cytomegalovirus status with high specificity and sensitivity in both the original and validation cohorts. This cohort had only TCR beta chains sequenced, and the lack of alpha or paired-chain data limited which features could be detected. According to a later analysis, parvovirus B19, influenza, CMV and Epstein-Barr virus appeared linked to several top co-occurrence clusters. In a later analysis, HLA-associated TCR beta chains showed more clonal expansion and lower generation probabilities than non-associated chains that were equally common. Specific HLA alleles were associated with 15,000 to 20,000 TCR beta sequences at a false discovery rate of 0.05 in a later analysis. Because the 87-base-pair reads could not distinguish some IMGT-functional V segments, including TRBV6-2 and TRBV6-3, those segments were excluded. Because HLA typing was missing for some donors at each locus, association tests included only the typed subset. Presence/absence analyses assumed roughly uniform sequencing depth across donors, an assumption that may not hold. Immune exposure information for the cohort was limited to CMV serostatus. Most TCR sequences were seen in very few donors, while some public TCRs were found in many individuals. Assigning TCR associations to individual alleles was difficult when HLA alleles, especially DR and DQ, strongly co-occurred. Linkage disequilibrium might explain the correlated functional status among segregating V segments, but an unknown experimental factor could not be ruled out. The study listed 164 TCR beta chains as associated with cytomegalovirus. In a later analysis, the rate of TCR association differed among HLA loci, with DRB1 alleles having the most associated TCRs and HLA-C alleles having the fewest.

The sequence is built from TRBV18 and TRBJ1-4; no confident D gene assignment can be made. The specimen was PBMCs. The sequence was obtained from a man aged 18 to 29 in good health and CMV-seropositive. The DNA is as follows: TGTGCCAGCTCACCTGGAGCAACTAATGAAAAACTGTTTTTT. Translation gives CASSPGATNEKLFF.